The 28 T cell receptor beta chains in this list originate from one sample, sequenced in a study. MiXCR, applied by TCRdb to the 5' RACE reads, yields one record per CDR3 protein. This table has 13,000 or so distinct CDR3 sequences, roughly a quarter appearing once. Sequencing input: naive CD4+ T cells sorted from blood. Subset noted: naive CD4+ T cells, CD4+CD45RA+CD25-. The receptors stem from a female donor with breast cancer.

The table lists this clonotype with a count of one. This chain uses TRBV5-6 with TRBJ2-7, with a tentative D call TRBD2 (5 bases). Trimming stripped 4 bases from V and 5 bases from J, with 13 bases between. This CDR3 is built from 13 residues. Germline lookup yields CDR1 SGHDT and CDR2 YYEEEE. CDR3 nucleotides: TGTGCCAGCAGCCTGGGAGTTGGGGACGAGCAGTACTTC. Residues: CASSLGVGDEQYF.

Many counts were recorded for this clonotype. Since a much larger clone is just one base distant, this may be a read error. V usage is TRBV5-5 and J usage is TRBJ2-3; unclear D gene. CDR3 size: 13 residues. Germline V gene lookup returns CDR1 SGHKS and CDR2 YYEKEE (reference sequence). Trimming removed 0 bases at V and 12 bases at J, with 14 bases between. In DNA form, the CDR3 reads TGTGCCAGCAGCTTGGTAGCTAGTGATCCTCAGTATTTT. Protein: CASSLVASDPQYF.

Ten or more counts support this clonotype. The chain links TRBV12-3 or TRBV12-4 to TRBJ1-6, with no clear D. Trimming cost V 7 bases and J 3 bases, with 10 bases left between them. The CDR3 totals 14 residues. The CDR3 loop reads CASTRTFYNSPLHF. In DNA form, the CDR3 reads TGTGCCAGCACGCGGACCTTCTATAATTCACCCCTCCACTTT.

The chain uses TRBV6-5 and TRBJ2-3; 7 nucleotides match TRBD2. Germline V lookup: CDR1 MNHEY, CDR2 SVGAGI. The CDR3 covers 15 residues. The ends lost 2 bases at V and 1 base at J; junction bases unmatched: 3. The DNA for the CDR3 is TGTGCCAGCAGTTACGAGGGAGGGGGCACAGATACGCAGTATTTT. Translated, it gives CASSYEGGGTDTQYF.

The gene calls are TRBV29-1 and TRBJ2-5, with a possible D match to TRBD2 (5 bases). Trimming took 6 bases from V and 7 from J, leaving 21 bases between them. The CDR3 has 14 residues. From germline, CDR1 is SQVTM and CDR2 ANQGSEA. CDR3 in DNA: TGCAGCGTCGAATATAGACCAACCCGGGGGACCCAGTACTTC. It is translated as CSVEYRPTRGTQYF.

This clonotype was counted ten times or more. The chain joins TRBV6-5 to TRBJ1-1; TRBD1 matches at 12 bases. The germline gives CDR1 MNHEY, CDR2 SVGAGI. V shed 5 bases and J 4 bases; nucleotides not matched to a gene: 8. The CDR3 contains 16 residues. For the CDR3, the DNA is TGTGCCAGCAGTATCGGGACAGGGGGCATCGGCACTGAAGCTTTCTTT. Translated: CASSIGTGGIGTEAFF.

The rearrangement links TRBV20-1 to TRBJ2-3, with a weak D call TRBD2 (6 bases). The CDR3 is 12 amino acids. Trimming shortened V by 3 bases and J by 5 bases, and 9 bases separated the two germline ends. Germline CDR1 is DFQATT and CDR2 is SNEGSKA (reference sequence). CDR3 coding DNA: TGCAGTGCTAGCGGGAGAAGAGATACGCAGTATTTT. This translates into CSASGRRDTQYF.

This clonotype was seen repeatedly, ten times or more. The chain carries TRBV6-6 and TRBJ2-7; D is undetermined. There are 12 residues in the CDR3. Germline assignment: CDR1 MNHNY and CDR2 SVGAGI (reference sequence). Trimming took off 4 bases at V and 5 bases at J, with 9 bases between the two ends. The CDR3 spells CASSSMTDEQYF. CDR3 sequence (DNA): TGTGCCAGCAGTTCCATGACCGACGAGCAGTACTTC.

There are many counts of this clonotype. The V gene is TRBV7-9, the J gene TRBJ1-2; 8 nucleotides agree with TRBD1. CDR1 is SEHNR and CDR2 is FQNEAQ in the germline V gene (reference sequence). With V trimmed by 1 base and J by 4 bases, 5 bases remained unmatched. This CDR3 spans 15 amino acids. This chain's CDR3 is CASSLGGTGGYGYTF. The CDR3, as DNA: TGTGCCAGCAGCTTAGGAGGTACAGGGGGCTATGGCTACACCTTC.

This clonotype was counted only a few times. The chain has TRBV20-1 and TRBJ2-1, with TRBD2 matching over 8 bases. The CDR3 length is 13 residues. In germline, CDR1 is DFQATT, CDR2 SNEGSKA (reference sequence). Trimming at V came to 6 bases and at J to 7 bases, leaving 8 bases not matched to a gene. CDR3 bases: TGCAGTGCCTACAAAAGCGGGAGAAATGAGCAGTTCTTC. Amino acid sequence: CSAYKSGRNEQFF.

This clonotype was recorded many times. The chain is built from TRBV7-2 and TRBJ2-7; TRBD1 matches at 10 bases. The CDR3 runs to 15 residues. CDR1 SGHTA and CDR2 FQGNSA come from the germline V gene. V shed 8 bases, J shed 4 bases, and the junction held 11 bases outside the gene matches. This CDR3 reads CASQMKTGGQYEQYF. CDR3 bases: TGTGCCAGCCAGATGAAGACAGGGGGCCAGTACGAGCAGTACTTC.

A word on this clonotype: One base away lies a much larger clone, so this may be a sequencing read error. The V gene is TRBV29-1, the J gene TRBJ1-1; a weak D match, TRBD1 (6 bases). Per germline, CDR1 SQVTM and CDR2 ANQGSEA. This CDR3 contains 13 residues. Trimming stripped 6 bases from V and 4 bases from J, with 15 bases between. The CDR3 coding sequence is TGCAGCGTCGCCGGGACACGGAGCACTGAAGCTTTCTTT. Translated: CSVAGTRSTEAFF.

This clonotype was counted a few times. No conserved phenylalanine or tryptophan is present at the end of the CDR3, so a read error is the likely explanation. The rearrangement joins TRBV7-2 to TRBJ2-3; D not resolved. Per the germline V gene, CDR1 is SGHTA and CDR2 is FQGNSA. This CDR3 spans 15 amino acids. DNA for the CDR3: TGTGCCAGCAGCTTGTCGACGGTTAACACAGATGCGCAGTATCTT. It codes for CASSLSTVNTDAQYL.

This clonotype has a handful of counts. A clone one base away is much larger, so this may be a read error. The rearrangement joins TRBV19 to TRBJ2-7, with D unresolved. The CDR3 consists of 13 residues. Germline V gene data show CDR1 as LNHDA and CDR2 as SQIVND (reference sequence). V was clipped by 3 bases and J by 5 bases, with 11 bases between them. CDR3 bases: TGTGCCAGTAGTATCCCCGCTTGGGACGAGCAGTACTTC. This gives the protein CASSIPAWDEQYF.

This clonotype was recorded many times. This rearrangement joins TRBV2 to TRBJ2-7; TRBD1 matches at 7 bases. Germline V gives CDR1 SNHLY, CDR2 FYNNEI. The CDR3 has 12 residues. The J segment lost 3 bases and the V segment lost 11 bases, leaving 7 bases of the junction unmatched. CDR3 amino acids: CAGGQANYEQYF. The DNA of the CDR3 is TGTGCCGGCGGACAGGCAAACTACGAGCAGTACTTC.

By sample share, this clonotype is medium-sized (0.01 to 0.1%). The V gene is TRBV12-3 or TRBV12-4, the J gene TRBJ1-1, with 7 bases matching TRBD1. V was clipped by 4 bases and J by 4 bases; unmatched bases: 9. This CDR3 is 15 amino acids long. CDR3 in DNA: TGTGCCAGCAGTTCCTTCTTCAGGGGGAGCACTGAAGCTTTCTTT. Protein product: CASSSFFRGSTEAFF.

This clonotype has ten or more counts. This chain links TRBV18 with TRBJ2-7; D ambiguous. The CDR3 spans 14 residues. Trimming took 2 bases from V and 0 from J, leaving 8 bases between them. The germline V gene encodes CDR1 KGHSH and CDR2 LQKENI. The CDR3 here is CASSPGWISYEQYF. In DNA, the CDR3 is TGTGCCAGCTCACCAGGTTGGATCTCCTACGAGCAGTACTTC.

Concerning this clonotype: At one end, the junction sequence differs from germline, possibly due to a read error. This chain joins TRBV7-2 and TRBJ2-7; no firm D call. The CDR3 is 15 residues long. Germline values: CDR1 SGHTA, CDR2 FQGNSA. CDR3 in DNA: TGTGCTAGCAGCTCCTACTGGGGATGGCCCTACGAGCAGTACTTC. It yields the protein CASSSYWGWPYEQYF.

This clonotype counts as medium-sized. The chain combines TRBV12-3 or TRBV12-4 with TRBJ1-1; 10 bases agree with TRBD1. Unmatched junction bases numbered 5, after V lost 3 bases and J lost 4 bases. The CDR3 covers 15 residues. DNA of the CDR3: TGTGCCAGCAGTTTTAGTGGGACAGGGGTCACTGAAGCTTTCTTT. Its protein product is CASSFSGTGVTEAFF.

Notes on this clonotype: One end of the junction does not line up with germline, which may come from a read error. The chain combines TRBV23-1 with TRBJ2-1; 7 nucleotides line up with TRBD2. TRBV23-1 is assigned to the ORF class and has an uncertain function. The CDR3 length is 14 residues. DNA for the CDR3: TGCGCCAGAAGTCGGGCGGGAGCCCACAATGAGCAGTTCTTC. Its translation: CARSRAGAHNEQFF.

This clonotype is medium-sized (0.01 to 0.1%) in the sample. CDR3 in amino acids: CSVGWQARGTFF. The CDR3 DNA sequence: TGCAGCGTCGGGTGGCAGGCCCGCGGAACTTTCTTT. The V call is TRBV29-1, the J call TRBJ1-1; D unresolved. The CDR3 loop spans 12 amino acids. Germline V CDR1 and CDR2: SQVTM, ANQGSEA. Trimming left V 6 bases short and J 12 bases short, with 20 bases between.

By share, this clonotype counts as medium-sized (0.01 to 0.1%). J is TRBJ1-1 and V is TRBV6-5; TRBD1 matches 7 bases. This CDR3 has 13 amino acids. Unmatched junction bases numbered 3, after V lost 7 bases and J lost 1 base. The germline V gene encodes CDR1 MNHEY and CDR2 SVGAGI. DNA of the CDR3: TGTGCCAGCACGGACAGGCGGAACACTGAAGCTTTCTTT. Protein sequence: CASTDRRNTEAFF.

This clonotype was seen at least ten times. This chain links TRBV10-3 with TRBJ2-5, with D unclear. CDR3 length: 13 residues. Trimming left V 3 bases short and J 0 bases short, with 5 bases between. Germline-derived CDR1 and CDR2 are ENHRY and SYGVKD. The CDR3: CAISDANQETQYF. The CDR3 DNA reads as TGTGCCATCAGTGACGCCAACCAAGAGACCCAGTACTTC.

The rearrangement joins TRBV25-1 to TRBJ1-5; 9 bases are a match to TRBD1. This CDR3 is built from 16 residues. Unmatched junction bases numbered 5, after V lost 4 bases and J lost 1 base. The germline V gene has CDR1 MGHDK and CDR2 SYGVNS. The CDR3 reads CASSGTGDQSNQPQHF. CDR3 coding DNA: TGTGCCAGCAGTGGGACAGGGGACCAGAGCAATCAGCCCCAGCATTTT.

This clonotype is deemed medium-sized (0.01 to 0.1%). V gene TRBV6-5 combines with J gene TRBJ2-7; 8 bases fit TRBD1. This CDR3 is 13 amino acids long. V shed 8 bases and J 2 bases; nucleotides not matched to a gene: 5. The germline gives CDR1 MNHEY, CDR2 SVGAGI. CDR3 region: CASGRDRTYEQYF. CDR3 nucleotide sequence: TGTGCCAGCGGCCGGGACAGGACCTACGAGCAGTACTTC.

Ten or more counts support this clonotype. This rearrangement joins TRBV20-1 to TRBJ1-6; 7 bases are shared with TRBD1. The ends lost 2 bases at V and 5 bases at J; junction bases unmatched: 9. This CDR3 contains 16 residues. CDR1 DFQATT and CDR2 SNEGSKA come from the germline V gene (reference sequence). CDR3 residues: CSARYPRGTDNSPLHF. CDR3 coding DNA: TGCAGTGCTAGATACCCCCGGGGGACAGATAATTCACCCCTCCACTTT.

The sample holds a few counts of this clonotype. The CDR3 spells CASSTYSGGTTNEQFF. The CDR3 DNA reads as TGCGCCAGCAGTACCTACAGCGGGGGCACCACCAATGAGCAGTTCTTC. This chain links TRBV5-1 with TRBJ2-1, with 8 bases identical to TRBD2. CDR3 length equals 16 residues. V was clipped by 5 bases and J by 6 bases; unmatched bases: 13. In germline, CDR1 is SGHRS, CDR2 YFSETQ.

In its sample, this clonotype was seen a few times. It may be a read error: a sequence one base away is much more abundant. The gene calls are TRBV5-1 and TRBJ2-1; possibly TRBD2 for D (6 bases). The CDR3 is 14 amino acids. Per the germline V gene, CDR1 is SGHRS and CDR2 is YFSETQ. V shed 3 bases and J shed 2 bases, with 9 bases lying between them. The CDR3 loop is CASSSGDAYNEQFF. The CDR3 region has the DNA TGCGCCAGCAGCTCGGGAGACGCCTACAATGAGCAGTTCTTC.